Below, 3 T cell receptor beta chains from the same sample are listed, as sequenced in a study of identical twins. TCRdb independently ran MiXCR on the 5' RACE reads; one entry per CDR3 protein. The table records 690,000 or so distinct CDR3 sequences, over 8.5% of them present only once. The sample was also linked to a second study, of yellow fever vaccine responses in identical twins.

Sequencing used PBMCs. The receptor set was obtained from a woman aged 18-29 years in good health.

This clonotype appeared a few times. This rearrangement joins TRBV2 to TRBJ2-3; 8 nucleotides line up with TRBD1. Germline V gene data show CDR1 as SNHLY and CDR2 as FYNNEI. The J segment lost 2 bases and the V segment lost 1 base, leaving 5 bases of the junction unmatched. The CDR3 length is 16 residues. CDR3 sequence reads: CASSEVPGGPTDTQYF. As DNA, the CDR3 is TGTGCCAGCAGTGAAGTTCCAGGGGGCCCCACAGATACGCAGTATTTT.

This clonotype showed up many times. This rearrangement joins TRBV2 to TRBJ1-5; the match to TRBD1 covers 9 bases. Germline V gene lookup returns CDR1 SNHLY and CDR2 FYNNEI. The J segment lost 5 bases and the V segment lost 4 bases, leaving 6 bases of the junction unmatched. The CDR3 loop spans 15 amino acids. The CDR3 nucleotides are TGTGCCAGCAGTGCACAGGGGGCATTGCATCAGCCCCAGCATTTT. The encoded protein is CASSAQGALHQPQHF.

V is TRBV4-2 and J is TRBJ2-7, with 10 bases that match TRBD1. CDR3 size: 13 residues. Germline assignment: CDR1 LGHNA and CDR2 YNFKEQ. After removal of 7 bases from V and 4 bases from J, the junction contained 4 bases not matched to a gene. CDR3 residues: CASTPDRGYEQYF. In nucleotides, the CDR3 is TGTGCCAGCACCCCGGACAGGGGGTACGAGCAGTACTTC.